This T cell receptor beta chain was identified in a study of regulatory dendritic cells for organ transplantation. On the study more broadly: Day 6 dendritic cell cultures were stimulated with LPS. Whole-study results and caveats: Memory CD8+ clonal expansion seemed more limited with regulatory than mature dendritic cells.

TCRdb's copy holds only in-frame clones and misses some; the assay was immunoSEQ multiplex PCR. This table holds more than 20,000 clones, around 86% found once. CDR3 length: 19 amino acids. The germline V gene has CDR1 SGHNT and CDR2 YYREEE (reference sequence). Germline trimming cut 0 bases from V and 3 bases from J; bases unmatched to any gene: 15. CFSE-labeled sorted T cells met regulatory or mature dendritic cells for roughly 5 days. This clone appeared a single time. Its antigen is currently unknown. Sequencing used naive CD4+ T cells from blood cultured with dendritic cells. Subset defined: CD45RA+ naive T cells. The chain carries TRBV5-4 and TRBJ2-3, with 8 positions matching TRBD2. This sequence was found in a human donor in good health. CDR3 in amino acids: CASSLGPGTRGTGTDTQYF. The CDR3 nucleotides are TGTGCCAGCAGCTTGGGACCGGGGACTAGAGGAACCGGGACAGATACGCAGTATTTT.